This T cell receptor beta chain was documented in a study of spatial heterogeneity in lung cancer. Using its own MiXCR run on the 5' RACE reads, TCRdb lists one record per CDR3 protein. The sample comprises approximately 1,900 distinct CDR3 sequences, about 7.6% of which are singletons, and 22% rests with the top ten. The time point denotes: sample taken at primary tumor resection. No cells were sorted before sequencing. The whole RNA sequenced was extracted from tumor, nontumor lung or frozen PBMC. The germline V and J ends were trimmed by 2 bases and 6 bases, with 8 bases remaining between them. This CDR3 contains 13 residues. Germline V gene lookup returns CDR1 SGHTA and CDR2 FQGNSA. This clonotype is categorized as medium-sized. A library made for alpha chains picked up this beta chain off target, so its size means little.

The specimen comprised normal lung tissue next to the tumor, sampled at surgery. The source of this sequence is a male donor with early-stage non-small cell lung cancer. This chain uses TRBV7-2 with TRBJ2-1; D remains ambiguous. The CDR3 is CASSLTRGNEQFF. CDR3 nucleotide sequence: TGTGCCAGCAGCTTAACCCGAGGCAATGAGCAGTTCTTC.